This T cell receptor beta chain is from a study of blood T cell repertoires in COVID-19. The germline gives CDR1 SGHVS, CDR2 FQNEAQ. The CDR3 runs to 14 residues. Trimming cost V 1 base and J 5 bases, with 11 bases left between them. TCRdb's table, derived via immunoSEQ multiplex PCR, lists solely in-frame clones and lacks some. This table holds some 340,000 clones, over 90% found once. This TCR was recovered from a woman in her 30s who had been exposed to COVID-19. The sample was PBMCs or T cells enriched from blood (not recorded which). The gene calls are TRBV7-8 and TRBJ2-5, with TRBD1 as a possible D gene (6 bases). The CDR3 region has the DNA TGTGCCAGCAGCTTAGGGGGGCTACTGGAGACCCAGTACTTC. The encoded protein is CASSLGGLLETQYF.